A single sample gave rise to the 12 T cell receptor beta chains below, sequenced in a study of blood T cell repertoires in COVID-19. Assay: immunoSEQ multiplex PCR; the TCRdb copy retains only in-frame clones and omits some. The data contain tens of thousands of clones, 85% of them singletons. Sequencing used peripheral blood. The receptor set was obtained from a woman between 70 and 85 years old with acute or convalescent COVID-19.

The table lists this clone with a count of one. The rearrangement joins TRBV9 to TRBJ2-5; possibly TRBD2 for D (6 bases). The CDR3 loop spans 16 amino acids. Germline loops: CDR1 SGDLS, CDR2 YYNGEE. Trimming stripped 4 bases from V and 5 bases from J, with 21 bases between. In nucleotides, the CDR3 is TGTGCCAGCAGCCCACGGGCGGCGGGATGGGGGGAGACCCAGTACTTC. Translating it yields CASSPRAAGWGETQYF.

This clone is a singleton in its sample. CDR3 in amino acids: CASRSTGTGRYEQYV. The CDR3 DNA reads as TGTGCCAGCAGGTCAACCGGGACAGGGCGTTACGAGCAGTACGTC. The gene calls are TRBV28 and TRBJ2-7, with 9 positions matching TRBD1. The V gene's germline CDR1 is MDHEN and CDR2 SYDVKM. The length of the CDR3 is 15 residues. Losses at the gene ends were 6 bases for V and 4 bases for J; bases not matched to a gene: 10.

V is TRBV18 and J is TRBJ2-7, with D perhaps TRBD2 (6 bases). In germline, CDR1 is KGHSH, CDR2 LQKENI. The CDR3 sequence is 15 residues long. The ends were cut back, 3 bases at V and 0 bases at J, with 12 bases in the middle. CDR3 in amino acids: CASSPIDGSSYEQYV. DNA for the CDR3: TGTGCCAGCTCACCTATCGACGGGAGCTCCTACGAGCAGTACGTC.

This chain links TRBV3-1 (or the pseudogene TRBV3-2) with TRBJ2-3; the D is unclear. The V gene lost 4 bases and the J gene lost 4 bases, with 12 bases spanning the gap. The CDR3 is made up of 14 amino acids. The germline V gene has CDR1 LGHDT and CDR2 YNNKEL (reference sequence). CDR3 coding DNA: TGTGCCAGCAGCCCCACGTTAGTCCCAGATACGCAGTATTTT. This gives the protein CASSPTLVPDTQYF.

The V gene is TRBV28, the J gene TRBJ1-4; possibly TRBD1 for D (5 bases). Germline lookup yields CDR1 MDHEN and CDR2 SYDVKM. The CDR3 runs to 16 residues. Trimming left V 2 bases short and J 8 bases short, with 18 bases between. The CDR3 coding sequence is TGTGCCAGCAGTTTACCCCTTTCCAGGGTTGACGAAAAACTGTTTTTT. Protein sequence: CASSLPLSRVDEKLFF.

The CDR3 region is CATRQGRYGYTF. CDR3 DNA: TGTGCCACACGACAGGGACGTTATGGCTACACCTTC. The J gene is TRBJ1-2, the V gene TRBV28; 7 bases agree with TRBD1. The ends lost 10 bases at V and 5 bases at J; junction bases unmatched: 7. CDR3 length: 12 residues. Germline assignment: CDR1 MDHEN and CDR2 SYDVKM.

The rearrangement uses TRBV2 and TRBJ2-5, with a tentative D call TRBD1 (6 bases). Looked up from germline, CDR1 is SNHLY and CDR2 is FYNNEI. Trimming pared 11 bases from V and 1 base from J, leaving 17 bases between. The CDR3 runs 14 residues. CDR3: CAVRQEPSQETQYF. The DNA for the CDR3 is TGTGCCGTTAGACAGGAGCCTTCCCAAGAGACCCAGTACTTC.

V is TRBV3-1 (or the pseudogene TRBV3-2) and J is TRBJ1-5, with 11 bases identical to TRBD1. This CDR3 is 15 amino acids long. Germline V gene lookup returns CDR1 LGHDT and CDR2 YNNKEL (reference sequence). V lost 2 bases and J lost 5; bases outside the gene matches: 2. This CDR3 is CASSQRTGGHQPQHF. Written as DNA, the CDR3 is TGTGCCAGCAGCCAACGGACAGGGGGCCATCAGCCCCAGCATTTT.

V and J are TRBV3-1 (or the pseudogene TRBV3-2) and TRBJ1-2, with D perhaps matching TRBD1 (5 bases). Deletions cut 0 bases from V and 4 bases from J, with 9 bases between. Germline V CDR1 and CDR2: LGHDT, YNNKEL (reference sequence). The CDR3 runs 14 residues. CDR3 amino acids: CASSQEGRVYGYTF. CDR3 DNA sequence: TGTGCCAGCAGCCAAGAGGGCAGGGTCTATGGCTACACCTTC.

The chain uses TRBV6-6 and TRBJ1-3, with D unresolved. The length of the CDR3 is 16 residues. Germline values: CDR1 MNHNY, CDR2 SVGAGI (reference sequence). V was clipped by 2 bases and J by 0 bases, with 11 bases between them. CDR3 region: CASSYPDTYSGNTIYF. The DNA of the CDR3 is TGTGCCAGCAGTTACCCTGACACATACTCTGGAAACACCATATATTTT.

The chain couples TRBV4-2 to TRBJ2-1; 11 nucleotides align to TRBD1. The V and J ends lost 4 bases and 5 bases, in that order; junction bases with no gene match: 7. CDR3 length: 16 residues. The germline V gene has CDR1 LGHNA and CDR2 YNFKEQ. CDR3 region: CASSLRTGGFNNEQFF. CDR3 nucleotides: TGTGCCAGCAGCCTCAGGACAGGGGGCTTCAACAATGAGCAGTTCTTC.

The chain is built from TRBV7-9 and TRBJ2-3, with 7 bases aligning to TRBD1. This CDR3 is built from 14 residues. Per germline, CDR1 SEHNR and CDR2 FQNEAQ (reference sequence). V shed 5 bases, J shed 2 bases, and the junction held 4 bases outside the gene matches. The CDR3 loop is CASSTGQFTDTQYF. CDR3 sequence (DNA): TGTGCCAGCAGCACGGGACAGTTCACAGATACGCAGTATTTT.